This paragraph reports one TCR beta chain. This record comes from a study of blood T cell repertoires in COVID-19. Assignments of participants to cohorts depended upon their own reported clinical history. The V end was cut by 0 bases, the J end by 5 bases, with 7 bases between. The CDR3 runs to 13 residues. Germline V CDR1 and CDR2: SGHDN, FVKESK. As handled by the study authors: By means of reference gene primer amplification, nucleated cell counts were estimated. Assay used: immunoSEQ multiplex PCR; TCRdb lists only in-frame clones, some missing. That table furnishes V, J and clone size, whereas the DNA furnished D and trimming. Among roughly 220,000 clones listed, 82% were seen once.

Sequencing was performed on PBMCs or T cells enriched from blood (not recorded which). J is TRBJ1-1 and V is TRBV14; no reliable D call. The clonotype comes from a man aged 35-49 years who had recovered from COVID-19. The CDR3 sequence: CASSQDLYTEAFF. Written as DNA, the CDR3 is TGTGCCAGCAGCCAAGATCTTTATACTGAAGCTTTCTTT.